The rows below give T cell receptor beta chains drawn from one sample of a study of brain T cells in children with intractable seizures. Method: immunoSEQ multiplex PCR; TCRdb's copy keeps in-frame clones and lacks some. The sample lists about 8,000 clones; 73% were seen once. The sequencing used resected brain tissue, collected at surgery. The receptors shown here come from a boy under two years old with tuberous sclerosis and intractable seizures. Both conserved end residues are part of each CDR3. Each record gives: D gene, V gene, clone size, J gene, CDR3 protein, CDR3 DNA. A D gene is named only where the DNA matches it firmly. Size is omitted from some rows. Given values are once, few, many or a class for expanded clones.

NA	TRBV6-6	NA	TRBJ2-3	CAIRMVGDTQYF	TGTGCCATCCGAATGGTGGGGGACACGCAGTATTTT
NA	TRBV6-1	few	TRBJ2-1	CALGLVGNEQFF	TGTGCCCTTGGCCTCGTGGGCAATGAGCAGTTCTTC
NA	TRBV10-3	NA	TRBJ2-7	CAISSGDATYEQYF	TGTGCCATCAGCTCAGGGGACGCTACCTACGAGCAGTACTTC
TRBD2	TRBV5-5	NA	TRBJ2-7	CASTPLLTSGIRNEQYF	TGTGCCAGCACCCCCCTTCTCACTAGCGGGATAAGGAACGAGCAGTACTTC
NA	TRBV2	NA	TRBJ2-7	CASSGDTYEQYF	TGTGCCAGCAGTGGGGACACCTACGAGCAGTACTTC
TRBD1	TRBV24-1	NA	TRBJ1-2	CATRQGEGGYTF	TGTGCCACCCGACAGGGGGAAGGTGGCTACACCTTC
NA	TRBV12-3/TRBV12-4	NA	TRBJ2-1	CASGNNEQFF	TGTGCCAGCGGCAACAATGAGCAGTTCTTC
NA	TRBV6-1	once	TRBJ1-2	CASRDIYGYTF	TGTGCCAGCAGAGACATCTATGGCTACACCTTC
TRBD2	TRBV9	NA	TRBJ2-3	CASSVGRRGYTDTQYF	TGTGCCAGCAGCGTAGGCCGGCGGGGGTACACAGATACGCAGTATTTT
NA	TRBV10-3	NA	TRBJ2-1	CAISGTNNEQFF	TGTGCCATCAGTGGGACAAACAATGAGCAGTTCTTC
TRBD1	TRBV15	NA	TRBJ2-1	CATSEWGQLNEQFF	TGTGCCACCAGCGAGTGGGGACAGCTCAATGAGCAGTTCTTC
TRBD1	TRBV6-6	NA	TRBJ2-7	CAIRTGVSTYEQYF	TGTGCCATCCGGACAGGGGTCTCGACTTACGAGCAGTACTTC
NA	TRBV7-3	few	TRBJ2-5	CASSLGVRETQYF	TGTGCCAGCAGCTTAGGGGTGAGGGAGACCCAGTACTTC
TRBD1	TRBV19	few	TRBJ1-6	CASGPLQGRNSPLHF	TGTGCCAGTGGTCCTTTACAGGGGCGTAATTCACCCCTCCACTTT
NA	TRBV27	NA	TRBJ2-7	CASSGKNFYEQYF	TGTGCCAGCAGTGGGAAGAATTTCTACGAGCAGTACTTC
TRBD1	TRBV6-5	NA	TRBJ2-5	CASIDRGLETQYF	TGTGCCAGCATCGACAGGGGGCTGGAGACCCAGTACTTC